The present T cell receptor (beta chain) was sequenced within a study of human T cells and chemical hapten exposure (dated by TCRdb to the early 2020s). About the investigation overall: Libraries were pooled for sequencing, and per-sample TCR yields varied mainly because of small differences in library volumes within the pool. In alopecia patients, the study followed how the peripheral blood TCR repertoire changed in vivo over primary and secondary sensitization to diphenylcyclopropenone (DPC), a hapten. The research as a whole found: Repeated subsampling changed both the strength of the expansion versus patch-test correlation and the threshold at which the correlation became significant. DPC sensitization did not change how many TCRs were above 1 in 1000 frequency, and no evidence was found of alterations in global repertoire structure.

Library preparation attached unique molecular identifiers to individual cDNA molecules for quantitative, reproducible TCR counting. For every blood RNA sample, sequencing covered both the TCR alpha and TCR beta chains. The authors' pipeline ran thus. Samples had a median of roughly 100,000 TCRs, with a range from about 23,224 to 750,000. The Decombinator software suite was used to annotate V, J and CDR3 in the TCR reads. To make PS versus PT1 abundance plots, every sample was subsampled to the same number of TCRs (28,000). Expanded TCRs were defined as absent before sensitization and observed at least eight times at the 2-week time point. TCRdb's own reprocessing of the public reads used fastp at Q25 and MiXCR and kept productive beta chains. Each record represents a unique CDR3 protein, reported with the most common genes and DNA among its rows. TCRdb's processing, not the authors', yielded these V and J calls. In this sample the table shows more than 100,000 distinct CDR3 sequences, approximately 9.3% of which occur a single time. In total, the top ten clones hold roughly 1.5% of the sample.

Unfractionated whole blood was collected in Tempus Blood RNA tubes, and total RNA was extracted from that blood. About 5 healthy volunteers served as TCR sequencing controls and were bled at day 0, 2 weeks and 6 weeks. Per the germline V gene (reference sequence), MNHNY is the CDR1 and SVGAGI is the CDR2. Trimming at the junction amounts to 0 bases on V and 3 bases on J, and the germline ends lie 12 bases apart. The CDR3 contains 16 residues, cysteine and phenylalanine counted. The only DNA kept is the CDR3, 48 bases in frame from the first base. In its sample, this clonotype was seen a few times. What antigen it recognizes has not been identified. Base qualities are not provided; no much larger clone lies one nucleotide away.

The sequencing input was whole blood. The chain joins TRBV6-6 to TRBJ2-4, and the D gene may be TRBD1, 7 bases matching. The receptor was isolated from a human donor in good health. Some clones in this sample may be carry-over from other donors' samples. Donor details come from another sample of the same person, matched by shared clones. The DNA sequence is TGTGCCAGCAGTTACTCGTGGGGGGACAGCAAAAACATTCAGTACTTC. Its translation reads: CASSYSWGDSKNIQYF.